This entry lists 18 T cell receptor beta chains sequenced from one sample in a study of T cells expressing NK-cell markers. TCRdb reprocessed the 5' RACE reads and keeps a single row for each CDR3 protein, giving no DNA. The specimen's table records a few hundred thousand distinct CDR3 sequences. The sample consisted of blood T cells: a sorted CD56 or NKG2C T cell subset, CD4+ or CD8+ T cells, or bulk PBMC T cells (not recorded which). Source of these receptors: a man younger than 35 in good health.

The rearrangement uses TRBV28 and TRBJ2-7. CDR1 and CDR2 from the germline V gene are MDHEN and SYDVKM. CDR3 length: 13 residues. CDR3 protein: CASRPVELDEQYF.

The V gene is TRBV4-1, the J gene TRBJ1-1; checking the TCRdb D call of TRBD1 is not possible without DNA. The CDR3 totals 14 residues. CDR1 is MGHRA and CDR2 is YSYEKL in the germline V gene. CDR3 protein: CASSPKGDYTEAFF.

This chain uses TRBV29-1 with TRBJ2-5; TCRdb indicates TRBD1, and absent DNA this call remains unverified. The CDR3 extends over 14 amino acids. The V gene's germline CDR1 is SQVTM and CDR2 ANQGSEA. The CDR3 protein is CSVPPKGPWETQYF.

This chain links TRBV15 with TRBJ2-4; TCRdb gives TRBD1 as the D gene, but with no DNA this cannot be confirmed. Germline V lookup: CDR1 LNHNV, CDR2 YYDKDF (reference sequence). The CDR3 is 16 amino acids. The CDR3 sequence: CATAGREVRGGDIQYF. Supplemented by reference TRBV15 and TRBJ2-4, the full variable domain reads DAMVIQNPRYQVTQFGKPVTLSCSQTLNHNVMYWYQQKSSQAPKLLFHYYDKDFNNEADTPDNFQSRRPNTSFCFLDIRSPGLGDTAMYLCATAGREVRGGDIQYFGAGTRLSVL.

This chain uses TRBV7-3 with TRBJ1-5. CDR1 SGHTA and CDR2 FQGTGA come from the germline V gene. The CDR3 is 19 amino acids. This chain's CDR3 is CASSLFATGQRRSNQPQHF.

The rearrangement joins TRBV5-6 to TRBJ1-3; TCRdb outputs TRBD1, but without DNA this stays unchecked. Germline lookup yields CDR1 SGHDT and CDR2 YYEEEE. This CDR3 comprises 16 residues. The CDR3 spells CASSLETGISGNTIYF. Using reference TRBV5-6 and TRBJ1-3 for the parts outside the CDR3, the full variable domain is DAGVTQSPTHLIKTRGQQVTLRCSPKSGHDTVSWYQQALGQGPQFIFQYYEEEERQRGNFPDRFSGHQFPNYSSELNVNALLLGDSALYLCASSLETGISGNTIYFGEGSWLTVV.

CDR3 loop: CASSLGWPVGELFF. The chain links TRBV13 to TRBJ2-2. Germline V CDR1 and CDR2: PRHDT, FYEKMQ (reference sequence). The CDR3 loop spans 14 amino acids.

This chain links TRBV28 with TRBJ2-3; as DNA is missing, the TRBD1 call by TCRdb cannot be tested. CDR1 and CDR2 (germline): MDHEN, SYDVKM. The CDR3 sequence is 15 residues long. Here the CDR3 reads CASSARGLSTDTQYF.

The chain uses TRBV18 and TRBJ2-1; lacking DNA, the TRBD1 call made by TCRdb goes unchecked. Germline V gene data show CDR1 as KGHSH and CDR2 as LQKENI. The CDR3 length is 14 residues. The CDR3: CASSRGARLGEQFF.

V gene TRBV29-1 combines with J gene TRBJ2-3; TCRdb designates TRBD1, a call that cannot be tested without DNA. This CDR3 contains 15 residues. Per the germline V gene, CDR1 is SQVTM and CDR2 is ANQGSEA. CDR3: CSVEANFPDTDTQYF.

The gene calls are TRBV29-1 and TRBJ2-1; the D call of TRBD2 rests on TCRdb alone, since no DNA is present to check it. The V gene's germline CDR1 is SQVTM and CDR2 ANQGSEA. The CDR3 extends over 14 amino acids. CDR3: CSVVKAGRINEQFF.

The chain combines TRBV7-8 with TRBJ1-5; TCRdb outputs TRBD1, but without DNA this stays unchecked. CDR3 length: 17 residues. Per the germline V gene, CDR1 is SGHVS and CDR2 is FQNEAQ. The CDR3 reads CASSLERQVHSNQPQHF.

The J gene is TRBJ1-2, the V gene TRBV5-6; checking the TCRdb D call of TRBD1 is not possible without DNA. CDR1 is SGHDT, CDR2 YYEEEE, per germline. This CDR3 is 13 amino acids long. Here the CDR3 reads CASSPDRGQGYTF.

The rearrangement links TRBV10-3 to TRBJ2-5. From germline, CDR1 is ENHRY and CDR2 SYGVKD. This CDR3 is built from 12 residues. The CDR3: CAISVTQETQYF.

This chain connects TRBV20-1 to TRBJ2-1; absent DNA, TCRdb's TRBD2 call cannot be checked. Germline V gives CDR1 DFQATT, CDR2 SNEGSKA (reference sequence). The CDR3 is 17 residues long. CDR3 amino acids: CSARPRTSGRTYNEQFF.

The V call is TRBV6-5, the J call TRBJ2-2; TCRdb outputs TRBD1, but without DNA this stays unchecked. Germline V gene sequence: CDR1 MNHEY, CDR2 SVGAGI. There are 14 residues in the CDR3. Here the CDR3 reads CASSYAPREGELFF.

The rearrangement joins TRBV24-1 to TRBJ2-1; TCRdb proposes TRBD1, but this gene call is untestable without DNA. CDR1 KGHDR and CDR2 SFDVKD come from the germline V gene. The CDR3 is made up of 14 amino acids. The CDR3: CATSDPDRGGEQFF.

The gene calls are TRBV20-1 and TRBJ2-4; TCRdb's assignment of TRBD2 cannot be checked, as there is no DNA. This CDR3 has 14 amino acids. The germline gives CDR1 DFQATT, CDR2 SNEGSKA (reference sequence). This chain's CDR3 is CSAALAGVIGIQYF.